This is a list of T cell receptor beta chains from one sample in a study of blood T cell repertoires in COVID-19. Here immunoSEQ multiplex PCR was the method, and the copy in TCRdb shows in-frame clones only, minus some. Among some 130,000 clones listed, 70% to 85% were seen once. Sample: peripheral blood. These receptor sequences come from a man between 60 and 70 years old who had recovered from COVID-19. The CDR3 runs from the conserved cysteine through the conserved F or W. A D gene is named only where the DNA matches it firmly. The size entry is marked missing in some rows and otherwise reads once, few, many or a size class.

j_call | clone_size | v_call | d_call | cdr3_nt | cdr3_aa
TRBJ2-6 | NA | TRBV7-2 | NA | TGTGCCAGCAGTTCCCGTGAGGGCGGGGCCAACGTCCTGACTTTC | CASSSREGGANVLTF
TRBJ2-2 | few | TRBV7-2 | NA | TGTGCCAGCAGCTTCAGCGGCGCAACGAGGGAGGAGCTGTTTTTT | CASSFSGATREELFF
TRBJ2-5 | few | TRBV27 | TRBD2 | TGTGCCAGCAGTTTAAGCGGGAGCACGGGAGAGACCCAGTACTTC | CASSLSGSTGETQYF
TRBJ1-1 | NA | TRBV19 | NA | TGTGCCAGTAGGCACCAGGGGCACCTCGACACTGAAGCTTTCTTT | CASRHQGHLDTEAFF
TRBJ2-3 | NA | TRBV27 | NA | TGTGCCAGCAGTTTAGCATATCGGGGTATTAGCGCAGATACGCAGTATTTT | CASSLAYRGISADTQYF
TRBJ2-1 | few | TRBV24-1 | NA | TGTGCCACCAGTAGGGGGACGCAAAGCGATGAGCAGTTCTTC | CATSRGTQSDEQFF
TRBJ2-1 | NA | TRBV10-3 | TRBD2 | TGTGCCATCAGTTTAGCGGGGGGCCGGAATGAGCAGTTCTTC | CAISLAGGRNEQFF
TRBJ2-6 | NA | TRBV13 | NA | TGTGCCAGCAGCTCAGGGAGCTCTGGGGCCAACGTCCTGACTTTC | CASSSGSSGANVLTF
TRBJ1-2 | NA | TRBV28 | TRBD1 | TGTGCCAGCGGGAAAGGGGGCGCATATGGCTACACCTTC | CASGKGGAYGYTF
TRBJ2-7 | once | TRBV2 | NA | TGTGCCAGCAGTGGGTTCTCCTCCGGGTCAAAAGGTACCTACGAGCAGTACTTC | CASSGFSSGSKGTYEQYF
TRBJ1-5 | NA | TRBV19 | NA | TGTGCCAGTACCCCTGGAGGTTATTATCAGCCCCAGCATTTT | CASTPGGYYQPQHF